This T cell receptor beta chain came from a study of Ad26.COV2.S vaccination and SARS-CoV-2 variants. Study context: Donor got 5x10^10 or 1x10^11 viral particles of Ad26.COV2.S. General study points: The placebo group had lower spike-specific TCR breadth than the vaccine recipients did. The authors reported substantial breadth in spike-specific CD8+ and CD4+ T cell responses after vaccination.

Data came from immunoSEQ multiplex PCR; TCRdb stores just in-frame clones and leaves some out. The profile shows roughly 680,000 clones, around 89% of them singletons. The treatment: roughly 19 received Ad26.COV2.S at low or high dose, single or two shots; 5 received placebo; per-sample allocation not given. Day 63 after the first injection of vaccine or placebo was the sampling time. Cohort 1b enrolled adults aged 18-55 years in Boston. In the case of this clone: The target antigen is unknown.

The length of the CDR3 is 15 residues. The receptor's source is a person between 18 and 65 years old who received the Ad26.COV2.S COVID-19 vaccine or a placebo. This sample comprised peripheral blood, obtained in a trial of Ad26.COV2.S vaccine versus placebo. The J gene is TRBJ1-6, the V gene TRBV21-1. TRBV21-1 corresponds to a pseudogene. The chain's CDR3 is CASRGTTGEDSPLHF. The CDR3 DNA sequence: TGTGCCAGCAGAGGGACGACGGGCGAGGATTCACCCCTCCACTTT.